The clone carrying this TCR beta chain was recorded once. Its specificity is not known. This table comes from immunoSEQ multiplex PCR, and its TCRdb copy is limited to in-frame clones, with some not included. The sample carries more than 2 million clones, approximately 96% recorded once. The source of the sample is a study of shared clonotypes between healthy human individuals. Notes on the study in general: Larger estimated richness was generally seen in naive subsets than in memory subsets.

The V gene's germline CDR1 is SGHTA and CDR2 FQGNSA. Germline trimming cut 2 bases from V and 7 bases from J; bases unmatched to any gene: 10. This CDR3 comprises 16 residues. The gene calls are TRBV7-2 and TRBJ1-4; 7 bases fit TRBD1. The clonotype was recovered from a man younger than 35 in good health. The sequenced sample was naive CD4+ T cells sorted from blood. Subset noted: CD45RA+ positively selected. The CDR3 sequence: CASSLNPQGNGEKLFF. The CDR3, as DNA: TGTGCCAGCAGCTTAAACCCACAGGGGAACGGTGAAAAACTGTTTTTT.